This TCR beta chain was retrieved from a study of blood T cell repertoires in COVID-19. Study in general: Acute and convalescent COVID-19 specimens originated in the United States, Italy and Spain.

In the source study's methods: The assay estimated nucleated cells by amplifying reference gene primers. Clones were sequenced by immunoSEQ multiplex PCR, and TCRdb holds only the in-frame ones, with some missing. V, J and clone size derive from that table, while D and trimming were established from the DNA sequence. Here the sample spans about 140,000 clones, about three quarters being singletons. V gave up 8 bases and J gave up 1 base, with 8 bases separating them. The CDR3 covers 12 residues. The germline CDR1 and CDR2 sequences are ENHRY and SYGVKD. Sequences were obtained from peripheral blood. This clonotype was obtained from a man aged 80 or over with acute or convalescent COVID-19. The chain couples TRBV10-3 to TRBJ1-1, with a possible D match to TRBD1 (5 bases). CDR3 bases: TGTGCCATCTCGGGGGGGAACACTGAAGCTTTCTTT. Translating it yields CAISGGNTEAFF.